This T cell receptor beta chain comes out of a study of blood T cell repertoires in COVID-19. On the study more broadly: Sites across the United States, Italy and Spain contributed samples from acute and convalescent COVID-19. T cells, B-cell-depleted T cells, or PBMCs provided the cDNA or gDNA that served as material.

J gave up 2 bases and V 4 bases, and 4 bases lay outside the gene matches. Germline V gives CDR1 SEHNR, CDR2 FQNEAQ (reference sequence). The CDR3 covers 14 residues. In the original processing: By means of reference gene primer amplification, nucleated cell counts were estimated. Method: immunoSEQ multiplex PCR; TCRdb's copy keeps in-frame clones and lacks some. V and J calls and clone size are given by that table; D and trimming were obtained from the DNA. Of 80,000 to 100,000 clones detected, approximately 81% appear once; the ten largest clones hold about 4.5%. Sequenced material: peripheral blood. V is TRBV7-9 and J is TRBJ2-5, with TRBD1 matching 7 bases. This TCR was recovered from a man aged 55 to 69 with acute or convalescent COVID-19. DNA of the CDR3: TGTGCCAGCAGCTCCCCGGGACAGCAAGAGACCCAGTACTTC. It translates to CASSSPGQQETQYF.